The rows below give T cell receptor beta chains drawn from one sample of a study of neoadjuvant anti-PD-1 for oral cavity cancer. The data were produced by immunoSEQ multiplex PCR, yet TCRdb's version contains in-frame clones alone and is incomplete. The repertoire has approximately 15,000 clones, roughly 40% of them found once; the top ten carry 35% to 40%. Sample: tumor tissue, taken after nivolumab (anti-PD-1) treatment. These receptors all stem from a person between 40 and 79 years old with oral cavity squamous cell carcinoma. Each CDR3 is given with its conserved first and last residue. D genes are given only for firm matches. The size entry is marked missing in some rows and otherwise reads once, few, many or a size class.

clone_size,v_call,d_call,j_call,cdr3_aa,cdr3_nt
NA,TRBV5-4,TRBD2,TRBJ2-1,CASSLSLAGERQFF,TGTGCCAGCAGCTTGTCGCTAGCGGGGGAACGGCAGTTCTTC
NA,TRBV2,TRBD1,TRBJ1-5,CASQRGTGDQPQHF,TGTGCCAGCCAGCGGGGGACAGGGGATCAGCCCCAGCATTTT
NA,TRBV7-7,TRBD1,TRBJ1-5,CASSQDRGNQPQHF,TGTGCCAGCAGCCAGGACAGGGGAAATCAGCCCCAGCATTTT
few,TRBV5-1,TRBD1,TRBJ2-7,CASSGGTGSSYEQYF,TGCGCCAGCAGCGGGGGGACAGGGAGCTCCTACGAGCAGTACTTC
many,TRBV7-9,NA,TRBJ1-2,CASSLDGSFYGYTF,TGTGCCAGCAGCTTAGATGGGAGTTTCTATGGCTACACCTTC
few,TRBV7-2,TRBD2,TRBJ2-5,CASNAGGTFQETQYF,TGTGCCAGCAACGCGGGGGGCACGTTCCAAGAGACCCAGTACTTC
many,TRBV5-1,NA,TRBJ2-7,CASSLVLGLSSYEQYF,TGCGCCAGCAGCTTGGTCCTGGGCTTGAGCTCCTACGAGCAGTACTTC
few,TRBV6-1,NA,TRBJ1-5,CASSELTGYSNQPQHF,TGTGCCAGCAGTGAATTGACAGGATATAGCAATCAGCCCCAGCATTTT
few,TRBV7-7,NA,TRBJ2-5,CASSPNVRGQETQYF,TGTGCCAGCAGCCCCAATGTCAGGGGACAAGAGACCCAGTACTTC
NA,TRBV29-1,TRBD1,TRBJ1-3,CSVGGGLGGGNTIYF,TGCAGCGTTGGAGGGGGCCTCGGGGGTGGAAACACCATATATTTT
NA,TRBV27,NA,TRBJ1-5,CASRMYDRNQPQHF,TGTGCCAGCAGAATGTATGACAGAAATCAGCCCCAGCATTTT
NA,TRBV2,NA,TRBJ1-5,CASSLSFGGYGNQPQHF,TGTGCCAGCAGTCTTTCTTTCGGGGGTTATGGCAATCAGCCCCAGCATTTT
NA,TRBV15,TRBD2,TRBJ2-6,CATSRDLAGGPSKIGANVLTF,TGTGCCACCAGCAGAGATCTAGCGGGGGGGCCTTCGAAAATAGGGGCCAACGTCCTGACTTTC
NA,TRBV18,NA,TRBJ2-7,CASSQTGFRANEQYF,TGTGCCAGCTCACAAACAGGGTTCCGGGCCAACGAGCAGTACTTC
medium-sized,TRBV5-6,NA,TRBJ1-1,CASSLGFDTEAFF,TGTGCCAGCAGCTTGGGGTTTGACACTGAAGCTTTCTTT
NA,TRBV28,TRBD1,TRBJ2-1,CASSLIGQGHNEQFF,TGTGCCAGCAGCCTTATCGGACAGGGACACAATGAGCAGTTCTTC
NA,TRBV6-5,TRBD2,TRBJ2-3,CASSSRGGRTDTQYF,TGTGCCAGCAGCTCGCGGGGGGGCCGCACAGATACGCAGTATTTT
NA,TRBV5-1,TRBD2,TRBJ2-1,CASSWGTSRGPYNEQFF,TGCGCCAGCAGCTGGGGGACTAGCCGCGGGCCCTACAATGAGCAGTTCTTC
few,TRBV6-6,NA,TRBJ1-6,CASKMTQLNSPLHF,TGTGCCAGCAAGATGACACAGCTTAATTCACCCCTCCACTTT
NA,TRBV5-8,TRBD2,TRBJ2-5,CASSLVLAGVLQETQYF,TGTGCCAGCAGCTTGGTACTAGCGGGGGTTCTACAAGAGACCCAGTACTTC
NA,TRBV9,NA,TRBJ2-1,CASSPGGPSYNEQFF,TGTGCCAGCAGCCCCGGGGGGCCCTCCTACAATGAGCAGTTCTTC
NA,TRBV5-1,NA,TRBJ2-3,CASSLGQGDKDTQYF,TGCGCCAGCAGCTTGGGTCAGGGAGACAAAGATACGCAGTATTTT
few,TRBV6-1,NA,TRBJ1-5,CASSEAGRNQPQHF,TGTGCCAGCAGTGAAGCAGGGAGAAATCAGCCCCAGCATTTT
NA,TRBV25-1,TRBD2,TRBJ2-1,CASSEGAGGHSYNEQFF,TGTGCCAGCAGTGAAGGCGCGGGGGGGCACTCCTACAATGAGCAGTTCTTC
NA,TRBV28,TRBD2,TRBJ2-7,CASSLESGGIYEQYF,TGTGCCAGCAGTTTAGAGAGCGGGGGGATCTACGAGCAGTACTTC
few,TRBV5-8,TRBD1,TRBJ2-7,CASSSRTGLGYEQYF,TGTGCCAGCAGCTCAAGGACAGGGTTGGGCTACGAGCAGTACTTC
NA,TRBV6-1,NA,TRBJ1-2,CASSSQPVLNYGYTF,TGTGCCAGCAGTTCCCAGCCCGTCCTTAACTATGGCTACACCTTC
few,TRBV7-5,NA,TRBJ2-7,CARSSDDRAVYEQYF,TGTGCCAGAAGCTCAGACGACAGGGCCGTCTACGAGCAGTACTTC
few,TRBV6-5,TRBD2,TRBJ2-3,CASSLVGGGSTDTQYF,TGTGCCAGCAGTTTAGTCGGCGGGGGTAGCACAGATACGCAGTATTTT
few,TRBV2,NA,TRBJ2-7,CASSPRYEQYF,TGTGCCAGCAGTCCCCGTTACGAGCAGTACTTC
NA,TRBV5-1,TRBD1,TRBJ1-1,CASSLDRREFGAPEAFF,TGCGCCAGCAGCCTGGACAGGAGGGAGTTCGGGGCCCCTGAAGCTTTCTTT
few,TRBV4-2,NA,TRBJ2-7,CASSQDLPDTYEQYF,TGTGCCAGCAGCCAAGATCTTCCGGACACCTACGAGCAGTACTTC
NA,TRBV10-2,TRBD2,TRBJ2-3,CASKDSGGRTDTQYF,TGCGCCAGCAAAGATAGCGGGGGGCGCACAGATACGCAGTATTTT
few,TRBV5-1,TRBD1,TRBJ2-1,CASSLSGTGASEQFF,TGCGCCAGCAGCTTATCAGGGACAGGGGCTTCTGAGCAGTTCTTC
NA,TRBV5-6,TRBD1,TRBJ1-5,CASSFGNRGWGNQPQHF,TGTGCCAGCAGTTTTGGGAACAGGGGCTGGGGCAATCAGCCCCAGCATTTT
medium-sized,TRBV29-1,TRBD2,TRBJ2-5,CSVEDTTSGDQETQYF,TGCAGCGTTGAAGATACAACTAGCGGGGACCAAGAGACCCAGTACTTC
few,TRBV7-2,TRBD2,TRBJ2-3,CASSFGLADTQYF,TGTGCCAGCAGCTTCGGACTAGCGGATACGCAGTATTTT
NA,TRBV7-9,NA,TRBJ2-7,CASSFLQGSYEQYF,TGTGCCAGCAGCTTTCTCCAGGGGTCTTACGAGCAGTACTTC
NA,TRBV5-1,NA,TRBJ2-7,CASRIEGSSYEQYF,TGCGCCAGCAGGATTGAGGGGTCCAGCTACGAGCAGTACTTC
NA,TRBV28,NA,TRBJ2-1,CASSHPTGSSYNEQFF,TGTGCCAGCAGCCACCCTACAGGGAGCTCCTACAATGAGCAGTTCTTC
few,TRBV7-2,NA,TRBJ1-6,CASSPMGPINSPLHF,TGTGCCAGCAGCCCGATGGGACCGATTAATTCACCCCTCCACTTT
NA,TRBV4-2,NA,TRBJ1-1,CAGSQHGAEAFF,TGTGCCGGATCCCAGCATGGGGCTGAAGCTTTCTTT
NA,TRBV7-9,NA,TRBJ1-1,CASSFHGAGGTEAFF,TGTGCCAGCAGCTTCCACGGTGCAGGCGGCACTGAAGCTTTCTTT
few,TRBV7-2,NA,TRBJ1-5,CASSLVEEQPQHF,TGTGCCAGCAGCTTAGTGGAGGAGCAGCCCCAGCATTTT
NA,TRBV7-7,NA,TRBJ2-7,CASSHRPQGGGVRDEQYF,TGTGCCAGCAGCCATCGCCCCCAGGGGGGCGGAGTAAGGGACGAGCAGTACTTC
NA,TRBV9,TRBD1,TRBJ1-6,CASSVEPGGSNSPLHF,TGTGCCAGCAGCGTAGAGCCAGGGGGCTCTAATTCACCCCTCCACTTT
NA,TRBV2,TRBD1,TRBJ2-2,CASVRQGRTGELFF,TGTGCCAGCGTTAGACAGGGTAGAACCGGGGAGCTGTTTTTT
few,TRBV7-2,NA,TRBJ1-6,CASSLGHWNSPLHF,TGTGCCAGCAGCTTAGGACATTGGAATTCACCCCTCCACTTT
NA,TRBV5-5,NA,TRBJ1-3,CASNSGTFSGNTIYF,TGTGCCAGCAACTCCGGGACTTTCTCTGGAAACACCATATATTTT
once,TRBV5-6,TRBD2,TRBJ2-7,CASSFRLAGGLEQYF,TGTGCCAGCAGCTTTAGGCTAGCGGGGGGGCTTGAGCAGTACTTC
NA,TRBV15,TRBD1,TRBJ1-4,CATSREGQGNEKLFF,TGTGCCACCAGCAGAGAGGGACAGGGGAATGAAAAACTGTTTTTT
NA,TRBV10-3,TRBD1,TRBJ1-5,CAISESWTGSRQPQHF,TGTGCCATCAGTGAGTCTTGGACAGGTTCGAGGCAGCCCCAGCATTTT
once,TRBV19,TRBD1,TRBJ1-5,CASSISPGQGNQPQHF,TGTGCCAGTAGTATCTCTCCGGGACAGGGAAATCAGCCCCAGCATTTT
few,TRBV4-2,NA,TRBJ1-4,CASSQDIRGPNEKLFF,TGTGCCAGCAGCCAAGATATCCGGGGGCCTAATGAAAAACTGTTTTTT
NA,TRBV5-1,NA,TRBJ2-3,CASSSSYTDTQYF,TGCGCCAGCAGCTCAAGCTACACAGATACGCAGTATTTT
NA,TRBV11-3,NA,TRBJ2-6,CASSPSGANVLTF,TGTGCCAGCAGCCCATCTGGGGCCAACGTCCTGACTTTC
NA,TRBV7-2,NA,TRBJ2-3,CASSLDLWVDTQYF,TGTGCCAGCAGCTTAGATCTCTGGGTCGATACGCAGTATTTT
few,TRBV4-3,TRBD2,TRBJ2-5,CASSPAPGLAGATQYF,TGCGCCAGCAGCCCTGCCCCCGGTCTAGCGGGGGCGACCCAGTACTTC
NA,TRBV5-1,TRBD2,TRBJ2-2,CASKSGGADTGELFF,TGCGCCAGCAAGAGCGGGGGCGCCGACACCGGGGAGCTGTTTTTT
NA,TRBV11-3,TRBD2,TRBJ2-5,CASSASGAGTQYF,TGTGCCAGCAGCGCCAGCGGGGCGGGGACCCAGTACTTC